The source of this TCR beta chain is a study of T-cell reconstitution after alpha-beta-depleted transplantation in children. TCRbeta library construction was performed incorporating unique molecular identifiers. TCRdb redid the calling of the PCR reads with MiXCR, one entry per CDR3 protein. This sample has a few hundred thousand distinct CDR3 sequences; 18% occur once, and the top ten carry more than 2.5%. CDR1 and CDR2 from the germline V gene are SGHRS and YFSETQ. The trim removed 3 bases at V and 5 bases at J, leaving 8 bases unmatched. The CDR3 covers 15 residues. The sequence was obtained from a human donor who donated a stem cell graft to a child with acute lymphoblastic leukemia. This specimen consisted of PBMCs from the stem cell graft donor, obtained from the stem cell graft. V gene TRBV5-1 combines with J gene TRBJ1-2; 9 bases are shared with TRBD1. The CDR3 loop is CASSWGDRVVYGYTF. The CDR3 nucleotides are TGCGCCAGCAGCTGGGGGGACAGGGTAGTTTATGGCTACACCTTC. Drawing the rest from reference TRBV5-1 and TRBJ1-2, the complete variable domain is KAGVTQTPRYLIKTRGQQVTLSCSPISGHRSVSWYQQTPGQGLQFLFEYFSETQRNKGNFPGRFSGRQFSNSRSEMNVSTLELGDSALYLCASSWGDRVVYGYTFGSGTRLTVV.